This T cell receptor (beta chain) appears in the sequencing data of a study of Ad26.COV2.S vaccination and SARS-CoV-2 variants. For the study at large: Once or twice, 56 days apart, Ad26.COV2.S was delivered intramuscularly.

Notes on this clone: The antigen remains undetermined.

Whole-study results and caveats: Responses of spike-specific T cells (both CD8+ and CD4+) reportedly showed substantial breadth after vaccination. For non-spike TCRs, breadth in vaccine recipients resembled that in placebo recipients.

This table comes from immunoSEQ multiplex PCR, and its TCRdb copy is limited to in-frame clones, with some not included. The table lists fewer than 400,000 clones, 86% of them singletons. The sample's treatment: roughly 19 received Ad26.COV2.S at low or high dose, single or two shots; several received placebo; per-sample allocation not given. Samples were taken on day 63 after the first vaccine or placebo injection. Specimen: peripheral blood, collected in a trial of Ad26.COV2.S vaccine versus placebo. The sequence came from a person between 18 and 60 years old who received the Ad26.COV2.S COVID-19 vaccine or a placebo.

CDR3 residues: CASRSSGVLNEQFF. CDR3 bases: TGTGCCAGCAGATCTAGCGGGGTCTTGAATGAGCAGTTCTTC. The chain has TRBV7-9 and TRBJ2-1; 9 bases agree with TRBD2. The CDR3 is 14 amino acids. The V gene end was trimmed by 6 bases and the J gene end by 7 bases; junction bases not matched to a gene: 7. Per germline, CDR1 SEHNR and CDR2 FQNEAQ (reference sequence).